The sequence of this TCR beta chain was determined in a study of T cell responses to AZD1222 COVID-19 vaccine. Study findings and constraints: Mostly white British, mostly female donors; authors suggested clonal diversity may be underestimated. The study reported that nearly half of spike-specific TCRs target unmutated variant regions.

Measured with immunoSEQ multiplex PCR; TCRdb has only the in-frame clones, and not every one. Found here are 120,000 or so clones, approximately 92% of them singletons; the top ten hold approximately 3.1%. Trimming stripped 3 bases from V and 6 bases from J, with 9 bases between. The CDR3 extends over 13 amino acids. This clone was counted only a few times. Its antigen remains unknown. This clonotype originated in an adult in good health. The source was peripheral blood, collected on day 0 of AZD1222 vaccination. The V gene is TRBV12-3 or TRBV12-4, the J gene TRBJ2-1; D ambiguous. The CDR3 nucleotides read TGTGCCAGCAGTTTGGTACAGACCAATGAGCAGTTCTTC. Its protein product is CASSLVQTNEQFF.